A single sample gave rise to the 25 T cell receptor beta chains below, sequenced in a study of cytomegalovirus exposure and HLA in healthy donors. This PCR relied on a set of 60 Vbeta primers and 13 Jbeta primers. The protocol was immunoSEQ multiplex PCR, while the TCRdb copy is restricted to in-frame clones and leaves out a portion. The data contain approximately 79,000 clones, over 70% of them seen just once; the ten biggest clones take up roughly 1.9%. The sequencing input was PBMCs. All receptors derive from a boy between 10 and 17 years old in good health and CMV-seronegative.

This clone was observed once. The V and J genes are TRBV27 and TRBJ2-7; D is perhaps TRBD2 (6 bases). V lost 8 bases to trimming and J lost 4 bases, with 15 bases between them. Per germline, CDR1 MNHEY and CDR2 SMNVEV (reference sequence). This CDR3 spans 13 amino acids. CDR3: CASGLEEGYEQYF. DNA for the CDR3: TGTGCCAGCGGGTTGGAGGAGGGGTACGAGCAGTACTTC.

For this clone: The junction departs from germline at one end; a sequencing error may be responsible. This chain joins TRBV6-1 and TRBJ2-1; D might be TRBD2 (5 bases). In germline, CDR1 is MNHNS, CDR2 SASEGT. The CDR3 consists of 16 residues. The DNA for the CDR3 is TGTGCCAGCAATGAACAGTGGGGAGAGGCCTACAATGAGCAGTTCTTC. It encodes CASNEQWGEAYNEQFF.

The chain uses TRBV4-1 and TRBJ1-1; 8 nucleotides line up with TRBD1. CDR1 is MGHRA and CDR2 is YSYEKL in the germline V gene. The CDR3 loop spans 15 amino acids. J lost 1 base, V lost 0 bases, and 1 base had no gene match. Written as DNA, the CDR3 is TGCGCCAGCAGCCAAGAAGGGACAGGGAACACTGAAGCTTTCTTT. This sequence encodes CASSQEGTGNTEAFF.

The CDR3 coding sequence is TGTGCCAGCAGCACGGGTCGACTCTCCACCGGGGAGCTGTTTTTT. This encodes CASSTGRLSTGELFF. This chain uses TRBV9 with TRBJ2-2; no reliable D call. This CDR3 has 15 residues. Per the germline V gene, CDR1 is SGDLS and CDR2 is YYNGEE. Trimming cost V 4 bases and J 4 bases, with 14 bases left between them.

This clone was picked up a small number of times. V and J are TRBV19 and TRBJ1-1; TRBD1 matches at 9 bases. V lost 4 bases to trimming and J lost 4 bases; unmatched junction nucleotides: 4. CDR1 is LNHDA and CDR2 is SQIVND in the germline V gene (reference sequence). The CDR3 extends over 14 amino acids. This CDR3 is CASSRSTGGTEAFF. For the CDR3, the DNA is TGTGCCAGTAGTAGATCGACAGGGGGCACTGAAGCTTTCTTT.

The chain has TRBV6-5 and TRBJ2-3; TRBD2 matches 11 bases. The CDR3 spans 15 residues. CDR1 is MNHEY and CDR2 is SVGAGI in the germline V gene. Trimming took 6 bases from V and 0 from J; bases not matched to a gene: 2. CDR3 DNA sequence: TGTGCCAGCAGCAGGACTAGCGGGAGCACAGATACGCAGTATTTT. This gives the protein CASSRTSGSTDTQYF.

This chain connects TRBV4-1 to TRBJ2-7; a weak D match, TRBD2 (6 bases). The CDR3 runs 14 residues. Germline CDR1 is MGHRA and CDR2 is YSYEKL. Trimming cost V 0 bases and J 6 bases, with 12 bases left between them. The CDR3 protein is CASSQDLRGGEQYF. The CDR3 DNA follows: TGCGCCAGCAGCCAAGATCTACGGGGAGGCGAGCAGTACTTC.

The CDR3 here is CASTPFTLNTEAFF. The CDR3 region has the DNA TGTGCCAGCACCCCTTTCACGCTAAACACTGAAGCTTTCTTT. This chain links TRBV7-2 with TRBJ1-1; no reliable D call. V gave up 7 bases and J gave up 2 bases, with 14 bases separating them. This CDR3 is 14 amino acids long. The germline V gene has CDR1 SGHTA and CDR2 FQGNSA.

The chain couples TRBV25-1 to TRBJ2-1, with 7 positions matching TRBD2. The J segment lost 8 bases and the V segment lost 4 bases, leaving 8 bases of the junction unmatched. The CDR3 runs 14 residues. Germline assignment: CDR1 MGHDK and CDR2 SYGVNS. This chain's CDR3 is CASSGTSVGYEQFF. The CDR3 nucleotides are TGTGCCAGCAGTGGAACTAGCGTGGGTTATGAGCAGTTCTTC. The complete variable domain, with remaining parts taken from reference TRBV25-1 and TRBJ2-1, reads EADIYQTPRYLVIGTGKKITLECSQTMGHDKMYWYQQDPGMELHLIHYSYGVNSTEKGDLSSESTVSRIRTEHFPLTLESARPSHTSQYLCASSGTSVGYEQFFGPGTRLTVL.

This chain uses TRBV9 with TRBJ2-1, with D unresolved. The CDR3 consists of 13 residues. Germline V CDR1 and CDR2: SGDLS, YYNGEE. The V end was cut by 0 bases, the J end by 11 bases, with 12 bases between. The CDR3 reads CASSVAFQAKQFF. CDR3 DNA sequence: TGTGCCAGCAGCGTAGCTTTCCAGGCCAAGCAGTTCTTC.

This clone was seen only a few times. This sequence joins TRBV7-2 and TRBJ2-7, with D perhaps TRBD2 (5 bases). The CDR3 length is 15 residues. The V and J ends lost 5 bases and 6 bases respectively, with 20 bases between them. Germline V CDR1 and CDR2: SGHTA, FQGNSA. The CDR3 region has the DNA TGTGCCAGCAGCGAAATACGGGGTAGGCCGGGCGAGCAGTACTTC. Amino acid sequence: CASSEIRGRPGEQYF.

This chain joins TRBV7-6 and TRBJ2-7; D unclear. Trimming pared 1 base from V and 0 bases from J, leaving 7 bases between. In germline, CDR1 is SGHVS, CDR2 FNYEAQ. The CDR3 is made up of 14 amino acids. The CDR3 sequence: CASSLGHTSYEQYF. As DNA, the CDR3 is TGTGCCAGCAGCTTAGGACATACCTCCTACGAGCAGTACTTC.

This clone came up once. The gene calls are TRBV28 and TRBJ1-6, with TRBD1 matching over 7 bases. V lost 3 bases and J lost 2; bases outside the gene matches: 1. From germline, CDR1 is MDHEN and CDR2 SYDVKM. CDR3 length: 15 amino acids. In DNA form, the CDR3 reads TGTGCCAGCAGTTTCCAGGGGGCCTATAATTCACCCCTCCACTTT. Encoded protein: CASSFQGAYNSPLHF.

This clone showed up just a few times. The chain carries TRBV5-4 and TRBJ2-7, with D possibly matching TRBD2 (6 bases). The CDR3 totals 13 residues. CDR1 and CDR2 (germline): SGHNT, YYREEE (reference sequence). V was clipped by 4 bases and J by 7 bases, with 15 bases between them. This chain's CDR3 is CASSPRWGGEQYF. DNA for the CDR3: TGTGCCAGCAGCCCCCGGTGGGGAGGAGAGCAGTACTTC.

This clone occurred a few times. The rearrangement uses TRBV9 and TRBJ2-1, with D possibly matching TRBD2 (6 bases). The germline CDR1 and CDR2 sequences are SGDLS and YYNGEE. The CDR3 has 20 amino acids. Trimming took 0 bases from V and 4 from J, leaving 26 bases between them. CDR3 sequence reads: CASSVASDFRRDLRYNEQFF. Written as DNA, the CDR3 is TGTGCCAGCAGCGTAGCATCGGATTTTAGGCGGGATTTAAGATACAATGAGCAGTTCTTC.

The CDR3 DNA sequence: TGTGCCAGCAGCATTACAGGCCCGAACACTGAAGCTTTCTTT. This encodes CASSITGPNTEAFF. The chain links TRBV7-9 to TRBJ1-1; maybe TRBD1 (5 bases). The CDR3 sequence is 14 residues long. The ends were cut back, 5 bases at V and 1 base at J, with 11 bases in the middle. CDR1 is SEHNR and CDR2 is FQNEAQ in the germline V gene (reference sequence).

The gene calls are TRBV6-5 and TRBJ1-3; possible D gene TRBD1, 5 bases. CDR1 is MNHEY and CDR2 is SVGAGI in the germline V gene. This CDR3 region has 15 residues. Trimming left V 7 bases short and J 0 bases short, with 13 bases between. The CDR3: CASTVQANSGNTIYF. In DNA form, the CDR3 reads TGTGCCAGCACCGTACAGGCGAACTCTGGAAACACCATATATTTT.

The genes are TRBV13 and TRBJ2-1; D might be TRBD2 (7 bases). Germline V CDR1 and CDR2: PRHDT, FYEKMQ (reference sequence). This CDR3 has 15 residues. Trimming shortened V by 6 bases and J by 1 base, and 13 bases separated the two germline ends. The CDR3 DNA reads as TGTGCCAGCAGAAGGGGGGGGTCTTCCTACAATGAGCAGTTCTTC. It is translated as CASRRGGSSYNEQFF.

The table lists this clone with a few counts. CDR3 amino acids: CASMPSATEAFF. Written as DNA, the CDR3 is TGTGCCAGCATGCCCAGCGCCACTGAAGCTTTCTTT. The rearrangement uses TRBV28 and TRBJ1-1; D remains unclear. V dropped 7 bases and J dropped 4 bases, with 10 bases sitting between them. Germline V lookup: CDR1 MDHEN, CDR2 SYDVKM. The CDR3 loop spans 12 amino acids.

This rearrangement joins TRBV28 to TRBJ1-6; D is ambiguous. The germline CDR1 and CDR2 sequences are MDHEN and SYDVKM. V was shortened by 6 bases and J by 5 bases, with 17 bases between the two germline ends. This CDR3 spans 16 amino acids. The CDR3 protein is CASRTRSLSNNSPLHF. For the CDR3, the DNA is TGTGCCAGCAGAACCAGGTCCCTCTCGAATAATTCACCCCTCCACTTT.

The CDR3 is CASSILGQNYGYTF. CDR3 in DNA: TGTGCCAGCAGTATCCTCGGACAGAACTATGGCTACACCTTC. The V call is TRBV6-4, the J call TRBJ1-2; possible D gene TRBD1, 6 bases. Looked up from germline, CDR1 is MRHNA and CDR2 is SNTAGT. V shed 5 bases and J shed 2 bases, with 12 bases lying between them. The CDR3 has 14 amino acids.

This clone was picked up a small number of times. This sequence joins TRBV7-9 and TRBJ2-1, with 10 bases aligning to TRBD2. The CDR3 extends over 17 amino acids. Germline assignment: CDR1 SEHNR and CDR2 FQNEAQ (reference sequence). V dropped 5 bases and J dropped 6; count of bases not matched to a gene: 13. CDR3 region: CASSGSTSGRAANEQFF. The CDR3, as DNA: TGTGCCAGCAGCGGGAGTACAAGCGGGAGGGCCGCCAATGAGCAGTTCTTC.

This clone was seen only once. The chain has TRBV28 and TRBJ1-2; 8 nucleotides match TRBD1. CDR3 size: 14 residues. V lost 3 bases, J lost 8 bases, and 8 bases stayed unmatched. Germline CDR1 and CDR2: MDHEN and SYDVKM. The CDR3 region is CASSFGQGARGYTF. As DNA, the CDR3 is TGTGCCAGCAGTTTTGGCCAGGGGGCGCGGGGCTACACCTTC.

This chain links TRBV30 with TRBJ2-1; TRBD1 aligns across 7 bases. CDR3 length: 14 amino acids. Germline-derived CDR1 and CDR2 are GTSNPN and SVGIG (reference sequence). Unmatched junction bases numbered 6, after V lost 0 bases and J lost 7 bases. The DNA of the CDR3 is TGTGCCTGGAGTGTAGTGAAGGGGGCTAATGAGCAGTTCTTC. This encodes CAWSVVKGANEQFF.

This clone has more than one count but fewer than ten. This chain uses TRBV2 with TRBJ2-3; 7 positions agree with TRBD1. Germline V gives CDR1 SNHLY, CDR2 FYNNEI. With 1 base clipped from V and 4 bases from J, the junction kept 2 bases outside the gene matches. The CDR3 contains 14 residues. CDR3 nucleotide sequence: TGTGCCAGCAGTGAAGGGCAGGGGGCAGATACGCAGTATTTT. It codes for CASSEGQGADTQYF.